This entry lists 11 T cell receptor beta chains sequenced from one sample in a study of neurological immune-mediated disorders. TCRdb re-analysed the 5' RACE reads in MiXCR, keeping a single row per CDR3 protein. The sample gives some 60,000 distinct CDR3 sequences, over 3.5% of which show up once; about 2% is in the top ten. Sequencing was performed on PBMCs. The receptors originated from a woman in her 50s with multiple sclerosis.

This clonotype was observed many times. The rearrangement links TRBV6-2 or TRBV6-3 to TRBJ1-5; D may be TRBD1 (5 bases). V was clipped by 7 bases and J by 5 bases, with 12 bases between them. This CDR3 has 13 residues. Germline CDR1 reads MNHEY; CDR2 reads SVGEGT. The CDR3 sequence is CASKWGGDQPQHF. The DNA of the CDR3 is TGTGCCAGCAAATGGGGCGGGGATCAGCCCCAGCATTTT.

CDR3 amino acids: CASSSRRDTQYF. DNA of the CDR3: TGTGCCAGCAGCTCCCGACGAGATACGCAGTATTTT. This rearrangement joins TRBV3-1 to TRBJ2-3; D ambiguous. The CDR3 consists of 12 residues. The V gene's germline CDR1 is LGHDT and CDR2 YNNKEL (reference sequence). V was cut by 5 bases and J by 5 bases, with 8 bases left in between.

This clonotype occurred many times. V gene TRBV5-1 combines with J gene TRBJ2-7; D gene uncertain. Germline-derived CDR1 and CDR2 are SGHRS and YFSETQ. Trimming took 0 bases from V and 3 from J, leaving 7 bases between them. CDR3 length: 13 residues. CDR3 residues: CASSLAGLYEQYF. In DNA, the CDR3 is TGCGCCAGCAGCTTGGCCGGTCTCTACGAGCAGTACTTC.

This clonotype was counted at least ten times. This chain uses TRBV7-2 with TRBJ1-1, with D perhaps TRBD1 (5 bases). V was trimmed by 1 base and J by 6 bases, leaving 12 bases between them. The CDR3 consists of 14 residues. CDR1 is SGHTA, CDR2 FQGNSA, per germline. The chain's CDR3 is CASSLGGARAEAFF. DNA for the CDR3: TGTGCCAGCAGCTTAGGAGGGGCCAGGGCTGAAGCTTTCTTT.

This clonotype was seen only a few times. The chain's CDR3 is CASRVQGLSLAGANVLTF. CDR3 nucleotide sequence: TGTGCCAGCAGGGTACAGGGATTGAGCCTAGCTGGGGCCAACGTCCTGACTTTC. This chain links TRBV2 with TRBJ2-6, with D maybe TRBD1 (6 bases). Germline V gives CDR1 SNHLY, CDR2 FYNNEI. CDR3 size: 18 residues. The V end lost 6 bases, the J end lost 2 bases, and 20 bases lay between the germline ends.

This clonotype was detected ten times or more. The V and J genes are TRBV7-9 and TRBJ1-1; 7 nucleotides match TRBD1. CDR1 is SEHNR, CDR2 FQNEAQ, per germline (reference sequence). Germline trimming cut 1 base from V and 6 bases from J; bases unmatched to any gene: 11. The CDR3 consists of 16 residues. The CDR3 coding sequence is TGTGCCAGCAGCTTAGGGCGGGAACAGGGGAGTTCTGAAGCTTTCTTT. It yields the protein CASSLGREQGSSEAFF.

The rearrangement links TRBV2 to TRBJ1-1; weak D call: TRBD1 (5 bases). V was pared by 6 bases and J by 0 bases, with 14 bases between. Germline V gene data show CDR1 as SNHLY and CDR2 as FYNNEI. This CDR3 comprises 15 residues. CDR3 in amino acids: CASRLQVLLNTEAFF. The CDR3 region has the DNA TGTGCCAGCAGGCTACAGGTACTCCTGAACACTGAAGCTTTCTTT. Supplemented by reference TRBV2 and TRBJ1-1, the full variable domain reads EPEVTQTPSHQVTQMGQEVILRCVPISNHLYFYWYRQILGQKVEFLVSFYNNEISEKSEIFDDQFSVERPDGSNFTLKIRSTKLEDSAMYFCASRLQVLLNTEAFFGQGTRLTVV.

This clonotype was counted many times. The chain has TRBV7-2 and TRBJ2-1; 10 nucleotides align to TRBD1. The V gene end was trimmed by 2 bases and the J gene end by 6 bases; junction bases not matched to a gene: 4. Germline V gene data show CDR1 as SGHTA and CDR2 as FQGNSA. CDR3 length equals 15 residues. As DNA, the CDR3 is TGTGCCAGCAGCTTAACCGGGACAGGGGTCAATGAGCAGTTCTTC. Its protein is CASSLTGTGVNEQFF.

This clonotype showed up many times. This sequence joins TRBV7-2 and TRBJ1-5; weak D call: TRBD1 (5 bases). From germline, CDR1 is SGHTA and CDR2 FQGNSA. The CDR3 contains 19 residues. Deletions cut 1 base from V and 0 bases from J, with 19 bases between. In nucleotides, the CDR3 is TGTGCCAGCAGCTTAGGGATTTTTCCGACAGACTTTAGCAATCAGCCCCAGCATTTT. Its translation: CASSLGIFPTDFSNQPQHF. Supplemented by reference TRBV7-2 and TRBJ1-5, the full variable domain reads GAGVSQSPSNKVTEKGKDVELRCDPISGHTALYWYRQSLGQGLEFLIYFQGNSAPDKSGLPSDRFSAERTGGSVSTLTIQRTQQEDSAVYLCASSLGIFPTDFSNQPQHFGDGTRLSIL.

The sample holds many counts of this clonotype. This chain uses TRBV7-2 with TRBJ2-7; 12 bases are shared with TRBD2. Germline V lookup: CDR1 SGHTA, CDR2 FQGNSA. The junction had 4 bases not matched to a gene; V was cut back by 1 base and J by 6 bases. The CDR3 is 15 amino acids. The chain's CDR3 is CASSLVPGLAGEQYF. CDR3 in DNA: TGTGCCAGCAGCTTAGTCCCGGGACTAGCGGGCGAGCAGTACTTC.

In its sample, this clonotype was seen many times. The chain has TRBV11-2 and TRBJ2-2; 7 bases line up with TRBD1. The length of the CDR3 is 16 residues. The germline gives CDR1 SGHAT, CDR2 FQNNGV. Germline trimming cut 0 bases from V and 1 base from J; bases unmatched to any gene: 2. The CDR3 sequence is CASSLDRTGNTGELFF. The CDR3 bases are TGTGCCAGCAGCTTAGACAGGACAGGGAACACCGGGGAGCTGTTTTTT.